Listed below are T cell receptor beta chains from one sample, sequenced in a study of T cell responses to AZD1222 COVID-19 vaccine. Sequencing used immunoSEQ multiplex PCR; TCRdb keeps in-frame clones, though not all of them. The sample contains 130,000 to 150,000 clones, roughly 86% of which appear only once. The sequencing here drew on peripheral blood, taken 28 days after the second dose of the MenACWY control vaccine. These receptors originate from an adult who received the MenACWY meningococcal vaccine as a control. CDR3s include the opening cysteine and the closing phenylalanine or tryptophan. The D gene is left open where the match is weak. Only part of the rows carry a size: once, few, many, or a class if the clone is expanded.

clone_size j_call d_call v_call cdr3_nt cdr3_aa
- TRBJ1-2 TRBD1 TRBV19 TGTGCCAGTAAACAGGGGGCTGATGGCTACACCTTC CASKQGADGYTF
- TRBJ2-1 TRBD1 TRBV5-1 TGCGCCAGCAGCTTGGGACAGGGGGGCTCCTACAATGAGCAGTTCTTC CASSLGQGGSYNEQFF
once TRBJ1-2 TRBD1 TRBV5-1 TGCGCCAGCAGCCCCCCGCAGGGGGCCTGGTATGGCTACACCTTC CASSPPQGAWYGYTF
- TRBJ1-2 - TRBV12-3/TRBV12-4 TGTGCCAGCACCACCGGGCCCTTTAGGGGCTACACCTTC CASTTGPFRGYTF
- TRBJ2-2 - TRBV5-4 TGTGCCAGCAGCTTGGGACCGCTGAACACCGGGGAGCTGTTTTTT CASSLGPLNTGELFF
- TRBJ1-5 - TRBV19 TGTGCCAGTAGGGATCTCATTGGGGGAGGCAATCAGCCCCAGCATTTT CASRDLIGGGNQPQHF
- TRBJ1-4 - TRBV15 TGTGCCACCAGCAGAGAAAAAGCGCCTAATGAAAAACTGTTTTTT CATSREKAPNEKLFF
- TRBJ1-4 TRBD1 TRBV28 TGTGCCAGCAGTGGGGACAGGGGGGAAGAAAAACTGTTTTTT CASSGDRGEEKLFF
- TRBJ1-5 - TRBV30 TGTGCCTGGACTACAGGAGATAGCAATCAGCCCCAGCATTTT CAWTTGDSNQPQHF
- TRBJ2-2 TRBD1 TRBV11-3 TGTGCCAGCAGCTGGGACAGGGCGGACACCGGGGAGCTGTTTTTT CASSWDRADTGELFF
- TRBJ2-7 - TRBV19 TGTGCCAGTAGTTCCGCCCCCCGGGCGTACGAGCAGTACTTC CASSSAPRAYEQYF
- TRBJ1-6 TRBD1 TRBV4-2 TGTGCCAGCAGCCAAGATAGGACAGGGCTCCTAATCCTCCACTTT CASSQDRTGLLILHF
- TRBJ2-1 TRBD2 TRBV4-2 TGTGCCAGCAGCCTTAGGACTAGCGGGGGGGCACACAATGAGCAGTTCTTC CASSLRTSGGAHNEQFF
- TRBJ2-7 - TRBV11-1 TGTGCCAGCAGTCTACAGGGTAGCTCCTACGAGCAGTACTTC CASSLQGSSYEQYF
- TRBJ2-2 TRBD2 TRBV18 TGTGCCAGCTCACCGCGCCAGCGGGGGACAAACACCGGGGAGCTGTTTTTT CASSPRQRGTNTGELFF
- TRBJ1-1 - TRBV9 TGTGCCAGCAGTATCGGGGGAGCTGAAGCTTTCTTT CASSIGGAEAFF
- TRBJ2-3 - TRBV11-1 TGTGCCAGCAGCTTACTATCCGGGTCGGCCATTGCGCAGTATTTT CASSLLSGSAIAQYF
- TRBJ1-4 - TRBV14 TGTGCCAGCAGCCAGTCGATTAGCCGGGGAGAAAAACTGTTTTTT CASSQSISRGEKLFF
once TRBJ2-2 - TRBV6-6 TGTGCCAGCAGTCCCGATTTACCCGGACTCTCCACCGGGGAGCTGTTTTTT CASSPDLPGLSTGELFF
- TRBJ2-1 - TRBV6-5 TGTGCCAGCAGCTCCCGCGGTTACTCCTACAATGAGCAGTTCTTC CASSSRGYSYNEQFF
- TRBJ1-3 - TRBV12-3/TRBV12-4 TGTGCCAGCAGTTTCCCCTCTGGAAACACCATATATTTT CASSFPSGNTIYF
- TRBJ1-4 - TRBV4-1 TGCGCCAGCAGCCTCCGACCCAGGGCGGGGGGTGAAAAACTGTTTTTT CASSLRPRAGGEKLFF
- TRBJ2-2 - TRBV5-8 TGTGCCAGCAGCTTGGTTAGGGGCAGCACCGGGGAGCTGTTTTTT CASSLVRGSTGELFF
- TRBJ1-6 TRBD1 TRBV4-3 TGCGCCAGCAGCCGGACAGGTGTGAATTCACCCCTCCACTTT CASSRTGVNSPLHF
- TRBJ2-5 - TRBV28 TGTGCCAGCAGTTTACGGGACGCCGGCCACCAAGAGACCCAGTACTTC CASSLRDAGHQETQYF
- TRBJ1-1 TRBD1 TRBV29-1 TGCAGCGCAGGACAGGCTCTAGGCAGTGAAGCTTTCTTT CSAGQALGSEAFF
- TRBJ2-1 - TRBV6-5 TGTGCCAGCAGTTACTCGACAGGCTTAGACAATGAGCAGTTCTTC CASSYSTGLDNEQFF
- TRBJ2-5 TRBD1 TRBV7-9 TGTGCCAGCAGCCCCCGGGCCAGGGGGCCGATGGAGACCCAGTACTTC CASSPRARGPMETQYF
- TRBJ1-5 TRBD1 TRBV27 TGTGCCAGCAGTTTTTCAGGGGGCGCCCATTGGCAGCCCCAGCATTTT CASSFSGGAHWQPQHF
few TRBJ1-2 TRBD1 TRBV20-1 TGCAGTGCTAGTGTAACGGGACAGGGGGACTACACCTTC CSASVTGQGDYTF
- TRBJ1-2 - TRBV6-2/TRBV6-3 TGTGCCAGCAGTTACCCCCACGGGGGGCGCTATGGCTACACCTTC CASSYPHGGRYGYTF
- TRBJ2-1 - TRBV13 TGTGCCAGCAGACGGGGACCAAGGGGAATTGATGAGCAGTTCTTC CASRRGPRGIDEQFF
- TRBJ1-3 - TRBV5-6 TGTGCCAGCAGCTCGAGACGGGCCCTCTCTGGAAACACCATATATTTT CASSSRRALSGNTIYF
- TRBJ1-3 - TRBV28 TGTGCCAGCAGTATACAGGGAAACACCATATATTTT CASSIQGNTIYF
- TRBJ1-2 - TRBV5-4 TGTGCCAGCACTGCCGGGGGAGGGGCCCAACTTTATGGCTACACCTTC CASTAGGGAQLYGYTF
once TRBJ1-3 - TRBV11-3 TGTGCCAGCAGCTCGGACGGAAACTCTGGAAACACCATATATTTT CASSSDGNSGNTIYF
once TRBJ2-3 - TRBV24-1 TGTGCCACCAGTGATTATAGAAGGGGTTGGACAGATACGCAGTATTTT CATSDYRRGWTDTQYF
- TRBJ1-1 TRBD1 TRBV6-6 TGTGCCAGCAGTTTACAGGGGGAGGAAGCTTTCTTT CASSLQGEEAFF
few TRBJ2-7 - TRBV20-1 TGCAGTGCCTGGAGCCGCTACGAGCAGTACTTC CSAWSRYEQYF
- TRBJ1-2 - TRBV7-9 TGTGCCAGCAGCTTAGGGGGTAGCCTATCTTATAATGGCTACACCTTC CASSLGGSLSYNGYTF
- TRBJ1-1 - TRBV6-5 TGTGCCAGCAGTTACTTCAGGGCACTGAACACTGAAGCTTTCTTT CASSYFRALNTEAFF
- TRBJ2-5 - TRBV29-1 TGCAGCGCCGCGGGAGAGACCCAGTACTTC CSAAGETQYF
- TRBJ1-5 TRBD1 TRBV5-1 TGCGCCAGCAGCTTGGAAGGGACAGGTTTTAATCAGCCCCAGCATTTT CASSLEGTGFNQPQHF
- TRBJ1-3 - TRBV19 TGTGCCAGTAGTAGCCCCGGAGGGCCCTCTGGAAACACCATATATTTT CASSSPGGPSGNTIYF
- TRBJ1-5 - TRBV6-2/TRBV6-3 TGTGCCAGCAGTTACTCTTTCGGCGGTTATCAGCCCCAGCATTTT CASSYSFGGYQPQHF
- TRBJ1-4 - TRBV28 TGTGCCAGCAGACCCCGGATCGGGGCTACTAATGAAAAACTGTTTTTT CASRPRIGATNEKLFF
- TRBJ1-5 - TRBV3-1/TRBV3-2 TGTGCCAGCAGCCAAGATAGCACAGGGTCACAGCCCCAGCATTTT CASSQDSTGSQPQHF
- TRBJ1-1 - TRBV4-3 TGCGCCAGCAGCCAAGATAGGGGGACCGGGGAAGCTTTCTTT CASSQDRGTGEAFF
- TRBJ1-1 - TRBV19 TGTGCCAGTAGTATAAACCGATGGCAGGGTGGACCCAAGAGGGGCACTGAAGCTTTCTTT CASSINRWQGGPKRGTEAFF
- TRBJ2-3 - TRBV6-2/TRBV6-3 TGTGCCAGCAGCTCTATACGGCGGGGTTTCACAGATACGCAGTATTTT CASSSIRRGFTDTQYF
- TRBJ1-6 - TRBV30 TGTGCCGGGGGGGGAGGGCGAAATTCACCCCTCCACTTT CAGGGGRNSPLHF
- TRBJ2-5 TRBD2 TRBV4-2 TGTGCCAGCAGCCAAGATACTACGGGGGGGGAGAGGGAGACCCAGTACTTC CASSQDTTGGERETQYF
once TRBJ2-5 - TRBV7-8 TGTGCCAGCAGCTCTACTACAGGGTACCAAGAGACCCAGTACTTC CASSSTTGYQETQYF
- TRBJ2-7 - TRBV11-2 TGTGCCAGCAGTCGAGAGATCACCTACGAGCAGTACTTC CASSREITYEQYF
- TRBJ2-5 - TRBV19 TGTGCCAGTAGTATAGCCAGGGACTACCAAGAGACCCAGTACTTC CASSIARDYQETQYF
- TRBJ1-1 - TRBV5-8 TGTGCCAGCAGCTTGGTTGGACGAGGTGCTTTCTTT CASSLVGRGAFF
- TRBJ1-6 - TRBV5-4 TGTGCCAGCAGGGTACAGGGTTCTAATAATTCACCCCTCCACTTT CASRVQGSNNSPLHF